The 20 T cell receptor beta chains in this list originate from one sample, sequenced in a study of T cell responses to AZD1222 COVID-19 vaccine (dated by TCRdb to the early 2020s). The library relied on the immunoSEQ multiplex PCR assay. Imported from immuneACCESS, the table was reduced by TCRdb to in-frame sequences with V and J called. These copies leave out some clones; in studies compared against another copy, an unresolved V gene accounts for under half, and the cause of the remainder is not known. In all, the sample holds roughly 120,000 clones, and around 92% of those were seen once. Of the sample, 2.5% to 3.5% falls within the top ten clones. In light of the paper, this sample's time point label describes: baseline before first vaccination. The sample in question was peripheral blood, obtained on day 0 of AZD1222 vaccination. Every receptor here comes from an adult in good health.

The chain links TRBV11-2 to TRBJ1-4; 9 bases map to TRBD1. The CDR3 loop spans 14 amino acids. The germline V gene encodes CDR1 SGHAT and CDR2 FQNNGV. V gave up 6 bases and J gave up 7 bases; unmatched junction bases: 6. The CDR3 loop is CASSLTGGAEKLFF. CDR3 DNA sequence: TGTGCCAGCAGTCTGACAGGGGGGGCTGAAAAACTGTTTTTT.

V and J are TRBV28 and TRBJ1-2; D is ambiguous. The length of the CDR3 is 11 residues. V dropped 6 bases and J dropped 8 bases, with 10 bases sitting between them. The germline V gene has CDR1 MDHEN and CDR2 SYDVKM. In DNA, the CDR3 is TGTGCCAGCAGCAAGTTTCTGGGCTACACCTTC. Residues: CASSKFLGYTF.

The chain combines TRBV4-1 with TRBJ1-2; 10 bases line up with TRBD1. CDR1 and CDR2 from the germline V gene are MGHRA and YSYEKL. This CDR3 is 15 amino acids long. The V segment lost 3 bases and the J segment 5 bases; nucleotides outside the gene matches: 6. Written as DNA, the CDR3 is TGCGCCAGCAGCCATCCGGGACAGGGGTTGTATGGCTACACCTTC. Amino acids: CASSHPGQGLYGYTF.

The V gene is TRBV6-2 or TRBV6-3, the J gene TRBJ2-3, with D perhaps matching TRBD2 (5 bases). V was clipped by 2 bases and J by 0 bases, with 12 bases between them. Per germline, CDR1 MNHEY and CDR2 SVGEGT. The length of the CDR3 is 16 residues. The CDR3 DNA is TGTGCCAGCAGTTACATCGGCGGGCCTAGCACAGATACGCAGTATTTT. This sequence encodes CASSYIGGPSTDTQYF.

The CDR3 DNA is TGTGCCAGCAGTTTCCTAGCGGGAGGGGCCGAGCAGTACTTC. It translates to CASSFLAGGAEQYF. The genes are TRBV28 and TRBJ2-7; 12 positions match TRBD2. The CDR3 runs to 14 residues. Germline V CDR1 and CDR2: MDHEN, SYDVKM. J was trimmed by 6 bases and V by 3 bases; bases with no gene match: 3.

The chain employs TRBV10-3 and TRBJ2-7; D is perhaps TRBD2 (6 bases). The CDR3 totals 11 residues. V lost 6 bases, J lost 4 bases, and 7 bases lay in between. In germline, CDR1 is ENHRY, CDR2 SYGVKD. CDR3 nucleotides: TGTGCCATCAGGCGGGAATACGAGCAGTACTTC. Its protein product is CAIRREYEQYF.

This rearrangement joins TRBV6-4 to TRBJ2-5; possibly TRBD1 for D (5 bases). V was cut by 8 bases and J by 1 base, with 20 bases left in between. Germline assignment: CDR1 MRHNA and CDR2 SNTAGT. The CDR3 contains 16 residues. CDR3 DNA sequence: TGTGCCAGCGGTTTAGTGCTCCTGGGGCCCCAAGAGACCCAGTACTTC. Residues: CASGLVLLGPQETQYF.

V and J are TRBV23-1 and TRBJ1-5; unclear D gene. TRBV23-1 is annotated as an ORF whose role is uncertain. V was cut by 1 base and J by 3 bases, with 7 bases left in between. CDR3 length: 14 residues. In DNA form, the CDR3 reads TGCGCCAGCAGTCAATGCCAGAACAATCAGCCCCAGCATTTT. This codes for CASSQCQNNQPQHF.

This clone was counted only a few times. This chain links TRBV28 with TRBJ1-3; no clear D gene. Germline loops: CDR1 MDHEN, CDR2 SYDVKM. The V end was cut by 4 bases, the J end by 0 bases, with 13 bases between. CDR3 length: 16 amino acids. This CDR3 is CASSYGPSFSGNTIYF. CDR3 DNA sequence: TGTGCCAGCAGTTACGGACCTTCGTTCTCTGGAAACACCATATATTTT.

This clone came up a few times. This chain connects TRBV7-8 to TRBJ1-2, with TRBD1 matching 8 bases. Germline CDR1 and CDR2: SGHVS and FQNEAQ. The trim removed 4 bases at V and 3 bases at J, leaving 10 bases unmatched. This CDR3 is built from 16 residues. The CDR3: CASSSYQGADYYGYTF. The CDR3 region has the DNA TGTGCCAGCAGCTCGTATCAGGGGGCCGACTACTATGGCTACACCTTC.

CDR3 region: CAWRATNWGNTGELFF. The DNA of the CDR3 is TGTGCCTGGAGAGCAACTAACTGGGGGAACACCGGGGAGCTGTTTTTT. The chain recombines TRBV30 with TRBJ2-2; D remains ambiguous. The CDR3 sequence is 16 residues long. Trimming stripped 3 bases from V and 1 base from J, with 15 bases between. Germline values: CDR1 GTSNPN, CDR2 SVGIG (reference sequence).

This clone was seen a single time. The chain joins TRBV2 to TRBJ2-7, with 7 bases fitting TRBD1. Unmatched junction bases numbered 4, after V lost 4 bases and J lost 1 base. This CDR3 contains 14 residues. Germline-derived CDR1 and CDR2 are SNHLY and FYNNEI. The CDR3 DNA follows: TGTGCCAGCAGTGGATGGACAGGTTCCTACGAGCAGTACTTC. Residues: CASSGWTGSYEQYF.

The chain combines TRBV19 with TRBJ1-5, with D possibly being TRBD1 (5 bases). Trimming took 7 bases from V and 3 from J, leaving 10 bases between them. Per the germline V gene, CDR1 is LNHDA and CDR2 is SQIVND (reference sequence). The CDR3 extends over 13 amino acids. CDR3 protein: CASKEDINQPQHF. The CDR3, as DNA: TGTGCCAGTAAAGAGGACATCAATCAGCCCCAGCATTTT.

In its sample, this clone was seen a few times. The chain links TRBV6-6 to TRBJ2-1; D is unresolved. V gave up 0 bases and J gave up 4 bases, with 7 bases separating them. Germline CDR1 and CDR2: MNHNY and SVGAGI (reference sequence). The CDR3 sequence is 14 residues long. CDR3 coding DNA: TGTGCCAGCAGTTACTCAGCCGTTTACAATGAGCAGTTCTTC. Protein: CASSYSAVYNEQFF.

The chain has TRBV7-9 and TRBJ1-2; 7 bases line up with TRBD1. The CDR3 loop spans 16 amino acids. Germline-derived CDR1 and CDR2 are SEHNR and FQNEAQ (reference sequence). V lost 5 bases to trimming and J lost 4 bases; unmatched junction nucleotides: 13. The CDR3 sequence is CASSLPGGWGGYGYTF. The CDR3 DNA sequence: TGTGCCAGCAGCCTCCCAGGGGGTTGGGGAGGCTATGGCTACACCTTC.

The chain carries TRBV6-6 and TRBJ2-4; 12 bases agree with TRBD1. The CDR3 covers 18 residues. CDR1 and CDR2 from the germline V gene are MNHNY and SVGAGI (reference sequence). With V trimmed by 5 bases and J by 0 bases, 8 bases remained unmatched. This CDR3 is CASSPGTGGAVAKNIQYF. Here the CDR3 DNA reads TGTGCCAGCAGTCCCGGGACAGGGGGCGCGGTAGCCAAAAACATTCAGTACTTC.

V usage is TRBV4-2 and J usage is TRBJ2-5; 10 bases align to TRBD2. Germline lookup yields CDR1 LGHNA and CDR2 YNFKEQ. Germline trimming cut 5 bases from V and 5 bases from J; bases unmatched to any gene: 8. The CDR3 has 15 amino acids. The CDR3 region has the DNA TGTGCCAGCAGCAGGCTAGCGGGAGCGATGGAGACCCAGTACTTC. This gives the protein CASSRLAGAMETQYF.

This chain joins TRBV10-3 and TRBJ2-7; D is unresolved. The CDR3 covers 15 residues. V gave up 3 bases and J gave up 3 bases, with 15 bases separating them. Looked up from germline, CDR1 is ENHRY and CDR2 is SYGVKD. This CDR3 reads CAISDQSPDRYEQYF. Written as DNA, the CDR3 is TGTGCCATCAGTGACCAAAGCCCGGACCGCTACGAGCAGTACTTC.

This sequence joins TRBV28 and TRBJ1-2, with D hard to call. The CDR3 runs 15 residues. CDR1 MDHEN and CDR2 SYDVKM come from the germline V gene. Trimming removed 5 bases from V and 0 bases from J, with 13 bases in between. In DNA, the CDR3 is TGTGCCAGCAGTGGGCCGGACTCCACTAACTATGGCTACACCTTC. The encoded protein is CASSGPDSTNYGYTF.

There are a few counts of this clone. The chain carries TRBV27 and TRBJ1-1; D might be TRBD1 (6 bases). CDR1 and CDR2 from the germline V gene are MNHEY and SMNVEV (reference sequence). The CDR3 totals 14 residues. The germline V and J ends were trimmed by 7 bases and 0 bases, with 12 bases remaining between them. In nucleotides, the CDR3 is TGTGCCAGCAAACTAGGGGGGATGAACACTGAAGCTTTCTTT. Its protein product is CASKLGGMNTEAFF.